This paragraph reports one TCR beta chain. This record comes from a study of sequential checkpoint blockade in melanoma. Across the whole study: Twenty-two patients had tumor biopsies before treatment and at week 13.

Sequencing was performed with immunoSEQ multiplex PCR; in TCRdb, only in-frame clones are kept and a portion is missing. The table has more than 2,500 clones, roughly 22% seen once. This CDR3 region has 16 residues. V gave up 6 bases and J gave up 1 base, with 17 bases separating them. The treatment is: randomized to nivolumab then ipilimumab (arm A) or the reverse (arm B). The receptor was isolated from a human donor with melanoma. The V gene is TRBV23-1, the J gene TRBJ2-3; D is perhaps TRBD2 (7 bases). TRBV23-1 counts as an open reading frame of uncertain function. Sample: tumor tissue (inferred from file names), taken from a patient given nivolumab and ipilimumab in sequence. CDR3: CASSQAHGGRTDTQYF. CDR3 coding DNA: TGCGCCAGCAGCCAAGCCCACGGGGGGCGCACAGATACGCAGTATTTT.